A single T cell receptor beta chain is shown here with its context. Its antigen is still unknown. Per-base qualities were not stored, and no clone one base away is much larger. Amplification of full-length TCR variable regions was done by 5' RACE PCR using constant-region reverse primers, and this step was followed by semi-nested PCR with Nested Universal Primer A. Using the ReliaPrep RNA Cell Miniprep System, total RNA was extracted, and the SMARTer RACE 5'/3' Kit was then used to reverse transcribe the RNA into 5'RACE-ready cDNA. Multiplex adaptors were used to barcode full-length TCR alpha and beta libraries, and the barcoded libraries were sequenced on an Illumina MiSeq. The published analysis was carried out like this. For each of nine subset-tissue groups, sequencing data from the five patients were pooled, and the groups were then compared using unsupervised clustering of TCR gene usage. Repertoire similarity was calculated with the Morisita-Horn index, weighting shared sequences by their contribution to each repertoire. The raw public reads went through TCRdb reprocessing: fastp at Q25, MiXCR clone calling, in-frame beta chains kept. Each entry is one CDR3 protein sequence, shown with its most common DNA and genes. These V and J calls originate from TCRdb's pipeline instead of the authors' own analysis. The sample table holds about 42,000 distinct CDR3 sequences, of which approximately 31% were seen once. The top ten hold roughly 4.1% of the sample.

This entry is derived from a study (dated by TCRdb to the mid-2010s). About the study as a whole: Whether tumor-infiltrating Tregs in breast cancer are recruited from blood Tregs or converted in situ from other CD4+ T cell subsets was tested. Overall study results and their limits: The validation in the larger cohort was limited to a single TCR beta V-J rearrangement instead of whole repertoires. In terms of TCR gene usage, tumor memory CD4+ T cells clustered together with blood and lymph node memory CD4+ cells, as well as with lymph node naive CD4+ cells. The greatest overlap of tumor-infiltrating Treg TCR alpha and beta sequences was observed with tumor naive CD4+ T cells, followed by blood naive CD4+ T cells.

The CDR3 starts with the cysteine, ends with the phenylalanine, and has 15 residues. Only the CDR3 portion is preserved as DNA: 45 bases, with reading frame beginning at the first base. V lost 7 bases and J lost 4 bases, and the count of bases not matched to a germline gene is 5. CD4+CD45RO+CD25- cells were isolated as memory CD4+ T cells. Tregs, naive and memory CD4+ T cells from tumor, blood and ipsilateral draining lymph nodes of five breast cancer patients underwent full-length TCR alpha and beta sequencing. Tumor tissue and lymph nodes from ipsilateral axillary dissection were perfused with PBS, minced and digested with collagenase I and hyaluronidase. A purity exceeding 90% was confirmed by FACS for the sorted cell populations.

This sequence uses TRBV12-3 or TRBV12-4 and TRBJ2-2; 11 middle bases align to TRBD2. The sequence derives from a female donor with breast cancer. Sequencing was done on a sample of tumor-infiltrating memory CD4+ T cells sorted from the breast tumor. The cell subset or site label of this sample denotes: memory CD4+ T cells, CD4+CD45RO+CD25-. Read as DNA, the sequence is TGTGCCAGCACCCTAGGGACTAGCGGCACCGGGGAGCTGTTTTTT. It is translated as CASTLGTSGTGELFF.